This TCR beta chain was profiled in a study of blood T cell repertoires in acute mononucleosis. Study-level points and caveats: GLC-BM selection appeared to involve both TCR alpha and beta chains.

This CDR3 region has 15 residues. The ends were cut back, 4 bases at V and 2 bases at J, with 16 bases in the middle. Germline CDR1 reads SGDLS; CDR2 reads YYNGEE. Sequencing used immunoSEQ multiplex PCR; TCRdb keeps in-frame clones, though not all of them. The data show around 2,200 clones, about two thirds seen once. Indicated time point: acute infectious mononucleosis, at clinical presentation within 2 weeks of symptom onset (visit 1). A positive heterophile antibody test plus EBV viral capsid antigen-specific IgM indicated primary EBV infection. The sequences come from EBV GLC epitope tetramer+ CD8+ T cells sorted from PBMCs, collected during acute infectious mononucleosis. This sample's subset: CD8 T cells binding tetramer with EBV BMLF1 280-288 peptide (GLC-BM). The chain is built from TRBV9 and TRBJ2-7; D perhaps matches TRBD1 (5 bases). The TCR sequence derives from a woman between 18 and 30 years old with infectious mononucleosis caused by EBV. The CDR3 region is CASSLSQGPTYEQYF. Here the CDR3 DNA reads TGTGCCAGCAGCTTAAGCCAGGGCCCAACCTACGAGCAGTACTTC. Based on the CDR3 plus reference TRBV9 and TRBJ2-7, the full variable domain is DSGVTQTPKHLITATGQRVTLRCSPRSGDLSVYWYQQSLDQGLQFLIQYYNGEERAKGNILERFSAQQFPDLHSELNLSSLELGDSALYFCASSLSQGPTYEQYFGPGTRLTVT.